The 21 T cell receptor beta chains in this list originate from one sample, sequenced in a study of identical twins. From the 5' RACE reads, TCRdb called clonotypes with MiXCR, one entry per CDR3 protein. In the table there are around 230,000 distinct CDR3 sequences, approximately 9% of which are singletons. The sequenced sample consisted of memory (CD45RO+) T cells sorted from blood. Source of these receptors: a woman under 30 in good health.

Relative to its sample, this clonotype is medium-sized. This rearrangement joins TRBV20-1 to TRBJ1-1; 10 nucleotides line up with TRBD1. The germline CDR1 and CDR2 sequences are DFQATT and SNEGSKA (reference sequence). With V trimmed by 5 bases and J by 3 bases, 6 bases remained unmatched. The CDR3 is 14 amino acids. The CDR3 DNA is TGCAGTGCTCGGGCCGGGACAGGGGACACTGAAGCTTTCTTT. Protein: CSARAGTGDTEAFF.

The chain couples TRBV18 to TRBJ1-4, with D possibly being TRBD1 (6 bases). V dropped 3 bases and J dropped 4 bases, with 15 bases sitting between them. The germline V gene encodes CDR1 KGHSH and CDR2 LQKENI. The CDR3 sequence is 16 residues long. CDR3 protein: CASSPTQTGHNEKLFF. In DNA, the CDR3 is TGTGCCAGCTCACCGACTCAGACGGGACATAATGAAAAACTGTTTTTT. Full variable domain (outside the CDR3, taken from reference TRBV18 and TRBJ1-4): NAGVMQNPRHLVRRRGQEARLRCSPMKGHSHVYWYRQLPEEGLKFMVYLQKENIIDESGMPKERFSAEFPKEGPSILRIQQVVRGDSAAYFCASSPTQTGHNEKLFFGSGTQLSVL.

This clonotype was found many times. V is TRBV5-1 and J is TRBJ1-1; the D gene is possibly TRBD1 (5 bases). Germline CDR1 and CDR2: SGHRS and YFSETQ. The V end was cut by 0 bases, the J end by 5 bases, with 8 bases between. The CDR3 spans 13 residues. CDR3 in DNA: TGCGCCAGCAGCTTGGGTAGGGGTACTGAAGCTTTCTTT. As protein: CASSLGRGTEAFF.

This CDR3 reads CATSRVGVLQFF. The DNA of the CDR3 is TGTGCCACCAGCAGGGTAGGGGTATTGCAGTTCTTC. The V and J genes are TRBV15 and TRBJ2-1; possible D gene TRBD1, 5 bases. Germline CDR1 reads LNHNV; CDR2 reads YYDKDF (reference sequence). The CDR3 is 12 amino acids. V gave up 3 bases and J gave up 12 bases, with 12 bases separating them. Full variable domain (remainder filled in from reference TRBV15 and TRBJ2-1): DAMVIQNPRYQVTQFGKPVTLSCSQTLNHNVMYWYQQKSSQAPKLLFHYYDKDFNNEADTPDNFQSRRPNTSFCFLDIRSPGLGDTAMYLCATSRVGVLQFFGPGTRLTVL.

This clonotype was seen repeatedly, ten times or more. V gene TRBV7-2 combines with J gene TRBJ2-1, with 9 bases matching TRBD1. V was clipped by 7 bases and J by 7 bases; unmatched bases: 8. This CDR3 is 14 amino acids long. Germline V gene sequence: CDR1 SGHTA, CDR2 FQGNSA. The CDR3 reads CASTRDRDMNEQFF. CDR3 nucleotides: TGTGCCAGCACACGGGACAGGGACATGAATGAGCAGTTCTTC.

In this sample, this clonotype turned up many times. The chain employs TRBV25-1 and TRBJ2-3; D gene unclear. V lost 0 bases and J lost 6, with 10 bases in between. CDR1 and CDR2 from the germline V gene are MGHDK and SYGVNS. This CDR3 has 14 residues. CDR3 bases: TGTGCCAGCAGTGAATATCGGCTCTTCGATACGCAGTATTTT. As protein: CASSEYRLFDTQYF.

The genes are TRBV4-3 and TRBJ2-6, with D maybe TRBD2 (5 bases). The germline CDR1 and CDR2 sequences are LGHNA and YSLEER. The CDR3 totals 16 residues. Trimming took 1 base from V and 2 from J, leaving 9 bases between them. CDR3 in DNA: TGCGCCAGCAGCCAAGTACACGGGACTGGGGCCAACGTCCTGACTTTC. The encoded protein is CASSQVHGTGANVLTF.

The J gene is TRBJ2-5, the V gene TRBV7-2, with a weak D call TRBD2 (6 bases). The CDR3 runs 16 residues. Germline-derived CDR1 and CDR2 are SGHTA and FQGNSA. V dropped 1 base and J dropped 1 base, with 13 bases sitting between them. The CDR3 coding sequence is TGTGCCAGCAGCTTAGTATCCGGGAGTCCCCAAGAGACCCAGTACTTC. It encodes CASSLVSGSPQETQYF. Looking up the rest from reference TRBV7-2 and TRBJ2-5 gives the full variable domain: GAGVSQSPSNKVTEKGKDVELRCDPISGHTALYWYRQSLGQGLEFLIYFQGNSAPDKSGLPSDRFSAERTGGSVSTLTIQRTQQEDSAVYLCASSLVSGSPQETQYFGPGTRLLVL.

This clonotype was observed a handful of times. The J gene is TRBJ1-1, the V gene TRBV12-3 or TRBV12-4, with 10 bases identical to TRBD1. The CDR3 is made up of 13 amino acids. V shed 1 base and J 8 bases; nucleotides not matched to a gene: 1. In nucleotides, the CDR3 is TGTGCCAGCAGTTTAGGGGGACAGGGGGAAGCTTTCTTT. This gives the protein CASSLGGQGEAFF.

V usage is TRBV5-1 and J usage is TRBJ1-4; D might be TRBD1 (5 bases). The V and J ends lost 7 bases and 5 bases respectively, with 18 bases between them. Germline CDR1 reads SGHRS; CDR2 reads YFSETQ. The CDR3 contains 15 residues. The CDR3 nucleotides read TGCGCCAGCTCCCCACTAACGGGGCCCAATGAAAAACTGTTTTTT. Residues: CASSPLTGPNEKLFF.

This clonotype was seen at least ten times. The gene calls are TRBV5-1 and TRBJ2-5; possible D gene TRBD1, 5 bases. There are 14 residues in the CDR3. The germline gives CDR1 SGHRS, CDR2 YFSETQ. V was cut by 0 bases and J by 2 bases, with 8 bases left in between. The CDR3 loop is CASSLVPGQETQYF. The CDR3 DNA follows: TGCGCCAGCAGCTTGGTCCCAGGGCAAGAGACCCAGTACTTC.

This clonotype was observed many times. The chain couples TRBV20-1 to TRBJ2-3; TRBD2 agrees at 14 bases. The germline gives CDR1 DFQATT, CDR2 SNEGSKA (reference sequence). V gave up 6 bases and J gave up 6 bases; unmatched junction bases: 5. The CDR3 runs 14 residues. The CDR3 coding sequence is TGCAGTGCGTCGGGACTAGCGGGAGCGGATACGCAGTATTTT. Translated: CSASGLAGADTQYF.

The V gene is TRBV5-1, the J gene TRBJ2-1, with 12 bases aligning to TRBD2. J gave up 7 bases and V 6 bases, and 5 bases lay outside the gene matches. CDR3 size: 14 residues. Germline assignment: CDR1 SGHRS and CDR2 YFSETQ. The CDR3 DNA sequence: TGCGCCAGCAAGGAGACTAGCGGGAGAAATGAGCAGTTCTTC. Translated: CASKETSGRNEQFF.

The rearrangement links TRBV4-3 to TRBJ2-3; 11 positions agree with TRBD2. Germline V gene lookup returns CDR1 LGHNA and CDR2 YSLEER. CDR3 size: 18 residues. Losses at the gene ends were 1 base for V and 6 bases for J; bases not matched to a gene: 12. The DNA of the CDR3 is TGCGCCAGCAGCCAAGCACGAGTAGCGGGAGGGTTGTCGGATACGCAGTATTTT. Its translation: CASSQARVAGGLSDTQYF.

Only a few counts were recorded for this clonotype. The V gene is TRBV6-1, the J gene TRBJ1-6; TRBD1 agrees at 7 bases. The CDR3 has 15 residues. Germline CDR1 and CDR2: MNHNS and SASEGT. V was pared by 6 bases and J by 10 bases, with 12 bases of the junction left unmatched. DNA of the CDR3: TGTGCCAGCAGACGCCAGGGGGTCGGAGGGTCACCCCTCCACTTT. It specifies CASRRQGVGGSPLHF.

This clonotype was seen repeatedly, ten times or more. The chain is built from TRBV20-1 and TRBJ2-1; 7 positions agree with TRBD2. Per the germline V gene, CDR1 is DFQATT and CDR2 is SNEGSKA (reference sequence). The CDR3 is made up of 18 amino acids. V lost 2 bases and J lost 5; bases outside the gene matches: 18. CDR3 sequence (DNA): TGCAGTGCTAGATTACCTCTCCAACTAGCGATAAATAACAATGAGCAGTTCTTC. Protein: CSARLPLQLAINNNEQFF.

This clonotype was counted between two and nine times. The chain employs TRBV5-6 and TRBJ2-7, with D uncertain. Germline loops: CDR1 SGHDT, CDR2 YYEEEE. V was cut by 1 base and J by 2 bases, with 7 bases left in between. This CDR3 comprises 13 residues. CDR3 protein: CASSLQVPYEQYF. The CDR3 DNA sequence: TGTGCCAGCAGCTTGCAGGTTCCCTACGAGCAGTACTTC.

The CDR3 is CASSQGGTGVNSPLHF. CDR3 bases: TGTGCCAGCAGCCAGGGAGGGACAGGCGTCAATTCACCCCTCCACTTT. V usage is TRBV3-1 and J usage is TRBJ1-6; 8 bases agree with TRBD1. The CDR3 is made up of 16 amino acids. Trimming at V came to 3 bases and at J to 7 bases, leaving 8 bases not matched to a gene. Germline CDR1 reads LGHDT; CDR2 reads YNNKEL (reference sequence).

CDR3 protein: CASRGQGADTQYF. The CDR3 nucleotides are TGTGCCAGCAGGGGACAGGGGGCAGATACGCAGTATTTT. The chain combines TRBV6-1 with TRBJ2-3; 11 bases fit TRBD1. Germline CDR1 is MNHNS and CDR2 is SASEGT. V shed 6 bases and J 4 bases; nucleotides not matched to a gene: 0. The CDR3 covers 13 residues.

J is TRBJ1-5 and V is TRBV6-2 or TRBV6-3; the match to TRBD1 covers 10 bases. V shed 5 bases, J shed 7 bases, and the junction held 14 bases outside the gene matches. This CDR3 contains 17 residues. Germline CDR1 and CDR2: MNHEY and SVGEGT. The chain's CDR3 is CASSPLTGGSVGQPQHF. The CDR3 DNA reads TGTGCCAGCAGTCCCCTGACAGGGGGCTCGGTGGGGCAGCCCCAGCATTTT.

This chain links TRBV3-1 with TRBJ2-1, with TRBD2 identical over 11 bases. Germline values: CDR1 LGHDT, CDR2 YNNKEL (reference sequence). After removal of 4 bases from V and 10 bases from J, the junction contained 3 bases not matched to a gene. CDR3 length equals 13 residues. This CDR3 reads CASSPSGGWEQFF. The CDR3 DNA sequence: TGTGCCAGCAGCCCTAGCGGGGGGTGGGAGCAGTTCTTC.